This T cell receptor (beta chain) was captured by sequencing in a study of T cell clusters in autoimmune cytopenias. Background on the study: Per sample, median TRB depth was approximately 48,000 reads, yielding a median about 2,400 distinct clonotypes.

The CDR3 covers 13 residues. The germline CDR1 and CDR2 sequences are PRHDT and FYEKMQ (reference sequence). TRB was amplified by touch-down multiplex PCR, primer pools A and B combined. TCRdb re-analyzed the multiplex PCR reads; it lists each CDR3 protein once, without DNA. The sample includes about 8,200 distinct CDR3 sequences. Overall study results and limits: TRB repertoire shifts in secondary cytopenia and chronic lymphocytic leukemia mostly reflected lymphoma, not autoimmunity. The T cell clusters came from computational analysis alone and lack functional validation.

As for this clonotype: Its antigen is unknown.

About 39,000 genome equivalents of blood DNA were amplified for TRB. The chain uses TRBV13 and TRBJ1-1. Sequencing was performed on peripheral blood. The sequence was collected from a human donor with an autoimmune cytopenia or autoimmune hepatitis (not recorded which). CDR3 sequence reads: CASSLGGNTEAFF.